The 17 T cell receptor beta chains given below trace back to one sample, sequenced in a study of graft-versus-host responses after intestinal transplantation. Researchers processed graft tissue to release intraepithelial and lamina propria lymphocytes. Profiled with immunoSEQ multiplex PCR; TCRdb holds only in-frame clones, not every one. The sample yields some 7,700 clones, 65% to 85% seen once. This material consisted of ileum tissue, taken roughly 130 days after transplant. The receptors stem from a human patient who received an intestinal transplant, so some T cells may come from the graft donor.

The CDR3 DNA reads as TGCGCCAGCAGTGACGACAGGGTCGGCACAGATACGCAGTATTTT. Its protein is CASSDDRVGTDTQYF. This chain joins TRBV10-1 and TRBJ2-3; 7 nucleotides align to TRBD1. The CDR3 spans 15 residues. V lost 3 bases, J lost 1 base, and 4 bases stayed unmatched. CDR1 and CDR2 (germline): WNHNN, SYGVQD (reference sequence).

The chain couples TRBV29-1 to TRBJ2-7, with a weak D call TRBD1 (5 bases). The CDR3 runs to 11 residues. Germline lookup yields CDR1 SQVTM and CDR2 ANQGSEA. The V end was cut by 3 bases, the J end by 5 bases, with 8 bases between. The CDR3 DNA sequence: TGCAGCGTTGACAGGGTCGACGAGCAGTACTTC. Translating it yields CSVDRVDEQYF.

The chain carries TRBV10-3 and TRBJ2-2; tentative D call: TRBD2 (5 bases). There are 14 residues in the CDR3. Trimming pared 11 bases from V and 1 base from J, leaving 14 bases between. Germline CDR1 and CDR2: ENHRY and SYGVKD. The CDR3 nucleotides read TGTGCCTCTTCTGAGAGGGAGAACACCGGGGAGCTGTTTTTT. It specifies CASSERENTGELFF.

The chain links TRBV27 to TRBJ1-1, with no clear D. Per the germline V gene, CDR1 is MNHEY and CDR2 is SMNVEV (reference sequence). V dropped 5 bases and J dropped 5 bases, with 18 bases sitting between them. The CDR3 length is 15 residues. The CDR3 region has the DNA TGTGCCAGCAGTGCCACCTCCCCTACGTTTACTGAAGCTTTCTTT. Residues: CASSATSPTFTEAFF.

This clone was observed a single time. The gene calls are TRBV14 and TRBJ2-1; tentatively, D is TRBD2 (7 bases). From germline, CDR1 is SGHDN and CDR2 FVKESK. Trimming took 7 bases from V and 12 from J, leaving 25 bases between them. The CDR3 runs to 15 residues. The CDR3 here is CASTPLGGGIKGQFF. The DNA of the CDR3 is TGTGCCAGCACCCCCTTGGGGGGGGGCATAAAGGGGCAGTTCTTC. Variable domain in full (rest from reference TRBV14 and TRBJ2-1): EAGVTQFPSHSVIEKGQTVTLRCDPISGHDNLYWYRRVMGKEIKFLLHFVKESKQDESGMPNNRFLAERTGGTYSTLKVQPAELEDSGVYFCASTPLGGGIKGQFFGPGTRLTVL.

The chain couples TRBV15 to TRBJ1-2, with a tentative D call TRBD1 (5 bases). V was clipped by 2 bases and J by 2 bases, with 15 bases between them. The CDR3 has 16 residues. Germline V lookup: CDR1 LNHNV, CDR2 YYDKDF (reference sequence). The CDR3 coding sequence is TGTGCCACCAGCAGAACCCGACAGAATAACAACTATGGCTACACCTTC. It specifies CATSRTRQNNNYGYTF.

This sequence joins TRBV5-5 and TRBJ1-3; the D is unclear. The CDR3 is made up of 15 amino acids. Germline V lookup: CDR1 SGHKS, CDR2 YYEKEE (reference sequence). Between the trimmed V and J ends, which lost 1 base and 0 bases, there was a span of 8 bases. The CDR3 loop is CASSLQQRSGNTIYF. CDR3 sequence (DNA): TGTGCCAGCAGCTTGCAACAACGCTCTGGAAACACCATATATTTT.

This chain joins TRBV5-1 and TRBJ2-1; 7 bases line up with TRBD1. This CDR3 is built from 16 residues. Germline lookup yields CDR1 SGHRS and CDR2 YFSETQ. V was clipped by 4 bases and J by 0 bases; unmatched bases: 7. The CDR3: CASSRDSSSSYNEQFF. As DNA, the CDR3 is TGCGCCAGCAGCCGGGACAGCAGCTCCTCCTACAATGAGCAGTTCTTC.

This chain links TRBV27 with TRBJ2-7; D is ambiguous. With 3 bases removed from V and 6 bases from J, the gap between germline ends came to 6 bases. Germline CDR1 MNHEY, CDR2 SMNVEV (reference sequence). The CDR3 length is 11 residues. The CDR3 loop is CASSFASEQYF. Here the CDR3 DNA reads TGTGCCAGCAGTTTCGCTAGCGAGCAGTACTTC.

V gene TRBV14 combines with J gene TRBJ2-7; D ambiguous. Trimming shortened V by 0 bases and J by 0 bases, and 12 bases separated the two germline ends. This CDR3 comprises 16 residues. Germline CDR1 SGHDN, CDR2 FVKESK. CDR3 DNA sequence: TGTGCCAGCAGCCAAGACTACGGTATCCTCTCCTACGAGCAGTACTTC. It translates to CASSQDYGILSYEQYF.

This chain connects TRBV5-1 to TRBJ2-7; 7 bases agree with TRBD1. The junction had 12 bases not matched to a gene; V was cut back by 1 base and J by 5 bases. The CDR3 totals 16 residues. Per the germline V gene, CDR1 is SGHRS and CDR2 is YFSETQ. DNA for the CDR3: TGCGCCAGCAGCTTGAGGACGGGCCAGGGGGTCCACGAGCAGTACTTC. Encoded protein: CASSLRTGQGVHEQYF.

This clone was recorded once. The V call is TRBV2, the J call TRBJ2-7; D possibly uses TRBD1 or TRBD2 (6 bases each). V was trimmed by 0 bases and J by 5 bases, leaving 17 bases between them. This CDR3 has 16 amino acids. CDR1 and CDR2 from the germline V gene are SNHLY and FYNNEI. The CDR3 DNA reads TGTGCCAGCAGTGAAGCGCTTCTTAGGGGGGCCCACGAGCAGTACTTC. This translates into CASSEALLRGAHEQYF. Full variable domain (remainder filled in from reference TRBV2 and TRBJ2-7): EPEVTQTPSHQVTQMGQEVILRCVPISNHLYFYWYRQILGQKVEFLVSFYNNEISEKSEIFDDQFSVERPDGSNFTLKIRSTKLEDSAMYFCASSEALLRGAHEQYFGPGTRLTVT.

This chain connects TRBV5-4 to TRBJ2-1; D not certain. The V and J ends lost 2 bases and 0 bases respectively, with 6 bases between them. Germline CDR1 reads SGHNT; CDR2 reads YYREEE (reference sequence). CDR3 length: 14 residues. This CDR3 is CASSFKGSYNEQFF. The CDR3 DNA reads as TGTGCCAGCAGCTTTAAAGGCTCCTACAATGAGCAGTTCTTC.

The J gene is TRBJ1-5, the V gene TRBV30, with 7 bases aligning to TRBD1. The CDR3 extends over 13 amino acids. V was clipped by 1 base and J by 6 bases; unmatched bases: 3. Germline V CDR1 and CDR2: GTSNPN, SVGIG (reference sequence). CDR3 bases: TGTGCCTGGAGTGATGAGGGGGCTCAGCCCCAGCATTTT. Translated: CAWSDEGAQPQHF.

The chain uses TRBV5-6 and TRBJ1-5; D gene unclear. The germline CDR1 and CDR2 sequences are SGHDT and YYEEEE. The CDR3 is 13 amino acids. V was clipped by 1 base and J by 5 bases, with 7 bases between them. The CDR3 nucleotides are TGTGCCAGCAGCTTGAGTGGGGATCAGCCCCAGCATTTT. Translated, it gives CASSLSGDQPQHF.

The chain carries TRBV4-1 and TRBJ2-3; D is possibly TRBD1 or TRBD2 (5 bases each). Looked up from germline, CDR1 is MGHRA and CDR2 is YSYEKL. Between the trimmed V and J ends, which lost 5 bases and 2 bases, there was a span of 14 bases. This CDR3 has 15 amino acids. The CDR3 nucleotides are TGCGCCAGCAGCGGCTACCGGGGCAACACAGATACGCAGTATTTT. This sequence encodes CASSGYRGNTDTQYF.

This clone appeared a few times. This sequence joins TRBV9 and TRBJ2-5; unclear D gene. The CDR3 loop spans 14 amino acids. Germline loops: CDR1 SGDLS, CDR2 YYNGEE. V was cut by 2 bases and J by 1 base, with 9 bases left in between. In DNA form, the CDR3 reads TGTGCCAGCAGCGTTGGGCACCCCCAAGAGACCCAGTACTTC. Amino acids: CASSVGHPQETQYF.